The 5 T cell receptor beta chains below come from one sample, sequenced in a study. TCRdb recomputed calls from the RT-PCR reads with MiXCR, one row per CDR3 protein. The data hold fewer than 800,000 distinct CDR3 sequences, with 14% observed a single time. The sequencing input was memory CD4+ T cells from blood. The receptors derive from a female donor in good health, serving as a healthy control.

J is TRBJ1-4 and V is TRBV5-6; D unclear. Germline values: CDR1 SGHDT, CDR2 YYEEEE. The CDR3 runs 15 residues. V was pared by 4 bases and J by 2 bases, with 12 bases between. CDR3 sequence (DNA): TGTGCCAGCAGCCGCGGTCAGGCCACTAATGAAAAACTGTTTTTT. Protein: CASSRGQATNEKLFF.

Many counts were recorded for this clonotype. This chain joins TRBV12-3 or TRBV12-4 and TRBJ2-5; 8 bases align to TRBD2. V lost 6 bases to trimming and J lost 5 bases; unmatched junction nucleotides: 8. This CDR3 is built from 14 residues. The CDR3 spells CASRPQTSVETQYF. The CDR3 nucleotides read TGTGCCAGCAGGCCCCAGACTAGCGTCGAGACCCAGTACTTC.

The rearrangement links TRBV4-1 to TRBJ2-1, with a weak D call TRBD2 (5 bases). CDR3 length: 15 amino acids. The ends were cut back, 0 bases at V and 14 bases at J, with 20 bases in the middle. Germline V gene data show CDR1 as MGHRA and CDR2 as YSYEKL. The CDR3 bases are TGCGCCAGCAGCCAAGATTCCTCGCTACTAGTGGCAAAGTTCTTC. Translating it yields CASSQDSSLLVAKFF.

V usage is TRBV7-8 and J usage is TRBJ1-2; no clear D. Germline V CDR1 and CDR2: SGHVS, FQNEAQ. Trimming removed 1 base at V and 2 bases at J, with 8 bases between. This CDR3 spans 14 amino acids. The CDR3 coding sequence is TGTGCCAGCAGCTTAGGGGCGATGAACTATGGCTACACCTTC. Amino acid sequence: CASSLGAMNYGYTF.

This clonotype was detected ten times or more. The CDR3 sequence is CSVSTGDNYGYTF. For the CDR3, the DNA is TGCAGCGTCTCCACAGGGGATAACTATGGCTACACCTTC. The chain recombines TRBV29-1 with TRBJ1-2, with 7 bases fitting TRBD1. V trimming: 6 bases; J trimming: 1 base; junction bases outside the gene matches: 5. Germline V gives CDR1 SQVTM, CDR2 ANQGSEA. The CDR3 covers 13 residues. Filled out from reference TRBV29-1 and TRBJ1-2, the complete variable domain reads SAVISQKPSRDICQRGTSLTIQCQVDSQVTMMFWYRQQPGQSLTLIATANQGSEATYESGFVIDKFPISRPNLTFSTLTVSNMSPEDSSIYLCSVSTGDNYGYTFGSGTRLTVV.